This T cell receptor beta chain was sequenced in a study of T and B cells in COVID-19 patients. BIOMED2 TRB-A/B primer pools were used in multiplex TRB PCR. A single record per CDR3 protein comes from TCRdb applying MiXCR to the multiplex PCR reads. The repertoire holds some 13,000 distinct CDR3 sequences, with roughly 23% as singletons. As regards this clonotype: A much larger clone lies a single base off, so this may be a read error.

The CDR3 is made up of 16 amino acids. Germline values: CDR1 MNHNS, CDR2 SASEGT. V lost 4 bases and J lost 11, with 26 bases in between. Each TRB amplification used about 220-500 ng of genomic DNA from blood. V and J are TRBV6-1 and TRBJ2-5, with D possibly matching TRBD1 (6 bases). The receptor's source is a human donor who had recovered from COVID-19. The material sequenced was blood. CDR3 in DNA: TGTGCCAGCAGTGGGGTTGGTGGGGGCTCCTACAATGAGCAGTACTTC. Protein product: CASSGVGGGSYNEQYF.